The present T cell receptor beta chain was sequenced within a study of glioma-infiltrating T cells after dendritic cell vaccination. Study overall: Patients had newly diagnosed or recurrent glioblastoma and received dendritic cell vaccines.

Regarding time point: after dendritic cell vaccination, including at tumor progression/relapse. This table comes from immunoSEQ multiplex PCR, and its TCRdb copy is limited to in-frame clones, with some not included. The sample shows about 90,000 clones, roughly four fifths of them seen only once. V was pared by 4 bases and J by 3 bases, with 3 bases of the junction left unmatched. CDR1 is LGHNA, CDR2 YNFKEQ, per germline. This CDR3 is 16 amino acids long. Material: blood, obtained after dendritic cell vaccination. The sequence derives from a human donor with glioblastoma. The genes are TRBV4-2 and TRBJ2-1; 13 bases align to TRBD2. This CDR3 reads CASSPRTSGSYNEQFF. The CDR3 bases are TGTGCCAGCAGCCCCAGGACTAGCGGGAGCTACAATGAGCAGTTCTTC.